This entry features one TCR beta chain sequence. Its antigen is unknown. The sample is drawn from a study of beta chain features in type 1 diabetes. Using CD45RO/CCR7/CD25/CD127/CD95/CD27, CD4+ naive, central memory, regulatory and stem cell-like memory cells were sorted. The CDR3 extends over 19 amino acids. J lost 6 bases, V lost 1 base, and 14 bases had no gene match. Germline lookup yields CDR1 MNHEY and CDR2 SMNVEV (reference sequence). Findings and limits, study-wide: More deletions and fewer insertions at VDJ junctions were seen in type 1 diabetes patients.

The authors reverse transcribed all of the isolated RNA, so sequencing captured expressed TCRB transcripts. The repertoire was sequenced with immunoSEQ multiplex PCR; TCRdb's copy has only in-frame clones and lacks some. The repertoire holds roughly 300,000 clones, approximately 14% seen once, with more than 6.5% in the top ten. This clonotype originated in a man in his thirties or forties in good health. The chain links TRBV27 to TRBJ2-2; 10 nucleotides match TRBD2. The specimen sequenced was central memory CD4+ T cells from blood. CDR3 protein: CASSLYSGSLAGDAGELFF. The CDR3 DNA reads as TGTGCCAGCAGTTTATATTCGGGGTCCCTAGCGGGAGATGCCGGGGAGCTGTTTTTT.